Below, 20 T cell receptor beta chains from the same sample are listed, as sequenced in a study of blood T cell repertoires in COVID-19. Assay used: immunoSEQ multiplex PCR; TCRdb lists only in-frame clones, some missing. The sample includes about 69,000 clones, about four fifths of them seen just once. The specimen was peripheral blood. The origin of the receptors is an elderly woman with acute or convalescent COVID-19.

The chain joins TRBV4-1 to TRBJ1-1, with D unresolved. CDR1 MGHRA and CDR2 YSYEKL come from the germline V gene. V lost 1 base, J lost 2 bases, and 11 bases lay in between. This CDR3 spans 15 amino acids. This chain's CDR3 is CASSQGRGDNTEAFF. CDR3 nucleotide sequence: TGCGCCAGCAGCCAAGGCCGTGGAGACAACACTGAAGCTTTCTTT.

This chain connects TRBV5-6 to TRBJ1-5; 8 bases are a match to TRBD1. This CDR3 region has 17 residues. The V and J ends lost 3 bases and 4 bases, in that order; junction bases with no gene match: 12. Germline CDR1 and CDR2: SGHDT and YYEEEE. This chain's CDR3 is CASSYRNRQGTNQPQHF. CDR3 bases: TGTGCCAGCAGCTATCGCAATCGACAGGGGACTAATCAGCCCCAGCATTTT.

The chain links TRBV5-4 to TRBJ1-2; TRBD1 matches at 9 bases. Germline V gene data show CDR1 as SGHNT and CDR2 as YYREEE (reference sequence). After removal of 1 base from V and 8 bases from J, the junction contained 12 bases not matched to a gene. The CDR3 covers 16 residues. DNA of the CDR3: TGTGCCAGCAGCTTGTGGGGTTGGGACAGGGCAAGGGGCTACACCTTC. It is translated as CASSLWGWDRARGYTF.

This clone was observed a single time. CDR3 sequence reads: CASSPSPRGNQPQHF. The CDR3, as DNA: TGTGCCAGCAGCCCCAGCCCCAGGGGCAATCAGCCCCAGCATTTT. The chain recombines TRBV11-2 with TRBJ1-5; D might be TRBD1 (5 bases). Germline V gives CDR1 SGHAT, CDR2 FQNNGV. This CDR3 is built from 15 residues. V was cut by 5 bases and J by 2 bases, with 13 bases left in between.

The V call is TRBV7-6, the J call TRBJ2-7, with TRBD2 identical over 16 bases. This CDR3 has 18 residues. With V trimmed by 1 base and J by 7 bases, 10 bases remained unmatched. CDR1 SGHVS and CDR2 FNYEAQ come from the germline V gene. CDR3 region: CASSLVSGTSGGAWEQYF. The CDR3 DNA follows: TGTGCCAGCAGCTTAGTCTCTGGGACTAGCGGGGGGGCTTGGGAGCAGTACTTC.

The chain uses TRBV5-4 and TRBJ2-7; D ambiguous. CDR3 size: 14 residues. Germline values: CDR1 SGHNT, CDR2 YYREEE (reference sequence). Deletions cut 0 bases from V and 6 bases from J, with 13 bases between. CDR3 in amino acids: CASSLAGRELEQYF. The CDR3 DNA is TGTGCCAGCAGCTTGGCAGGCCGTGAACTCGAGCAGTACTTC.

The chain carries TRBV6-1 and TRBJ1-4; 7 bases are shared with TRBD1. V trimming: 1 base; J trimming: 8 bases; junction bases outside the gene matches: 7. The CDR3 sequence is 15 residues long. The V gene's germline CDR1 is MNHNS and CDR2 SASEGT. CDR3 amino acids: CASSEGGGVWEKLFF. The CDR3 DNA sequence: TGTGCCAGCAGTGAAGGAGGGGGCGTTTGGGAAAAACTGTTTTTT.

This rearrangement joins TRBV19 to TRBJ2-1; 10 bases are a match to TRBD2. J was trimmed by 4 bases and V by 3 bases; bases with no gene match: 9. CDR1 and CDR2 from the germline V gene are LNHDA and SQIVND (reference sequence). This CDR3 has 17 residues. CDR3 coding DNA: TGTGCCAGTAGTATCTTCTCTAGCGGGGGATTATACAATGAGCAGTTCTTC. Translation: CASSIFSSGGLYNEQFF.

The chain joins TRBV12-3 or TRBV12-4 to TRBJ2-7, with a possible D match to TRBD1 (5 bases). The CDR3 has 12 residues. The V end was cut by 6 bases, the J end by 5 bases, with 11 bases between. This chain's CDR3 is CASSFPRDEQYF. In DNA, the CDR3 is TGTGCCAGCAGCTTCCCCAGGGACGAGCAGTACTTC.

This chain uses TRBV18 with TRBJ1-3; D unclear. The CDR3 sequence is 15 residues long. Trimming took off 2 bases at V and 0 bases at J, with 8 bases between the two ends. Germline loops: CDR1 KGHSH, CDR2 LQKENI. The CDR3 nucleotides are TGTGCCAGCTCACCAGTTCAAATCTCTGGAAACACCATATATTTT. Residues: CASSPVQISGNTIYF.

V gene TRBV30 combines with J gene TRBJ1-1; D gene ambiguous. The ends were cut back, 1 base at V and 10 bases at J, with 16 bases in the middle. Looked up from germline, CDR1 is GTSNPN and CDR2 is SVGIG (reference sequence). The CDR3 loop spans 13 amino acids. CDR3 sequence (DNA): TGTGCCTGGAGTGCGTCCGGGTGGGTGTCAGCTTTCTTT. Its protein product is CAWSASGWVSAFF. Using reference TRBV30 and TRBJ1-1 for the parts outside the CDR3, the full variable domain is SQTIHQWPATLVQPVGSPLSLECTVEGTSNPNLYWYRQAAGRGLQLLFYSVGIGQISSEVPQNLSASRPQDRQFILSSKKLLLSDSGFYLCAWSASGWVSAFFGQGTRLTVV.

This rearrangement joins TRBV5-6 to TRBJ2-2; 8 bases agree with TRBD1. Germline CDR1 is SGHDT and CDR2 is YYEEEE. The CDR3 length is 16 residues. The V and J ends lost 6 bases and 1 base, in that order; junction bases with no gene match: 8. CDR3 DNA sequence: TGTGCCAGCACCATTCTCGGACAGGGGAACACCGGGGAGCTGTTTTTT. Translation: CASTILGQGNTGELFF.

The chain carries TRBV7-9 and TRBJ2-3; a weak D match, TRBD2 (5 bases). Trimming left V 7 bases short and J 4 bases short, with 12 bases between. From germline, CDR1 is SEHNR and CDR2 FQNEAQ (reference sequence). The CDR3 contains 13 residues. The CDR3 sequence: CASTVLASDTQYF. Written as DNA, the CDR3 is TGTGCCAGCACCGTCTTAGCGTCAGATACGCAGTATTTT.

The J gene is TRBJ1-6, the V gene TRBV7-8; TRBD1 matches at 7 bases. Germline V CDR1 and CDR2: SGHVS, FQNEAQ. The CDR3 runs to 15 residues. Losses at the gene ends were 5 bases for V and 11 bases for J; bases not matched to a gene: 12. CDR3 amino acids: CASSLGQVGRAPLHF. As DNA, the CDR3 is TGTGCCAGCAGCCTTGGACAGGTTGGAAGGGCACCCCTCCACTTT.

The rearrangement joins TRBV18 to TRBJ2-3; 9 nucleotides match TRBD2. The V segment lost 6 bases and the J segment 2 bases; nucleotides outside the gene matches: 12. The CDR3 extends over 17 amino acids. The germline V gene has CDR1 KGHSH and CDR2 LQKENI. CDR3 amino acids: CASSDLGSGGPTDTQYF. The DNA of the CDR3 is TGTGCCAGCTCCGATCTGGGTAGCGGGGGACCCACAGATACGCAGTATTTT.

In this sample, this clone turned up once. This rearrangement joins TRBV6-6 to TRBJ1-6; 8 bases line up with TRBD1. The CDR3 covers 14 residues. Trimming removed 7 bases from V and 10 bases from J; junction bases left unmatched: 9. The germline gives CDR1 MNHNY, CDR2 SVGAGI (reference sequence). The CDR3 sequence: CASTYGTGPSPLHF. The DNA of the CDR3 is TGTGCCAGCACCTACGGGACAGGCCCCTCACCCCTCCACTTT.

This chain links TRBV3-1 (or the pseudogene TRBV3-2) with TRBJ2-2; TRBD2 aligns across 10 bases. The trim removed 4 bases at V and 7 bases at J, leaving 12 bases unmatched. The CDR3 runs 17 residues. CDR1 is LGHDT, CDR2 YNNKEL, per germline (reference sequence). CDR3 sequence: CASSPATSGRPVGELFF. The DNA for the CDR3 is TGTGCCAGCAGCCCGGCGACTAGCGGGCGCCCCGTCGGGGAGCTGTTTTTT.

This chain links TRBV30 with TRBJ2-5, with 12 bases identical to TRBD2. The germline gives CDR1 GTSNPN, CDR2 SVGIG (reference sequence). The CDR3 extends over 17 amino acids. Unmatched junction bases numbered 6, after V lost 1 base and J lost 0 bases. The CDR3 region is CAWSGLAGVYDQETQYF. The CDR3 bases are TGTGCCTGGAGTGGACTAGCGGGGGTATACGACCAAGAGACCCAGTACTTC.

J is TRBJ2-6 and V is TRBV19; weak D call: TRBD1 (5 bases). Trimming removed 3 bases from V and 0 bases from J, with 21 bases in between. CDR3 length: 20 residues. Per germline, CDR1 LNHDA and CDR2 SQIVND (reference sequence). The CDR3 coding sequence is TGTGCCAGTAGTATTATGAGGCTGCGGACACAGAGCTCTGGGGCCAACGTCCTGACTTTC. It specifies CASSIMRLRTQSSGANVLTF. Combining the CDR3 with reference TRBV19 and TRBJ2-6 gives the whole variable domain DGGITQSPKYLFRKEGQNVTLSCEQNLNHDAMYWYRQDPGQGLRLIYYSQIVNDFQKGDIAEGYSVSREKKESFPLTVTSAQKNPTAFYLCASSIMRLRTQSSGANVLTFGAGSRLTVL.

V is TRBV12-5 and J is TRBJ2-3; 8 bases fit TRBD2. This CDR3 is built from 14 residues. J gave up 5 bases and V 4 bases, and 5 bases lay outside the gene matches. CDR1 and CDR2 (germline): LGHNT, FRNRAP. The CDR3 nucleotides are TGTGCTAGTGGTTCCGGGGGGGCCATAGATACGCAGTATTTT. It codes for CASGSGGAIDTQYF.